Following are 32 T cell receptor beta chains from one sample sequenced in a study of blood T cell repertoires in COVID-19. The method was immunoSEQ multiplex PCR; TCRdb's version includes in-frame clones alone and lacks a portion of them. Among fewer than 200,000 clones listed, approximately 80% were seen once. Source material: peripheral blood. Receptor source: a woman aged 80 or over with COVID-19, enrolled during active disease.

The J gene is TRBJ1-2, the V gene TRBV9, with 7 bases matching TRBD1. The germline V gene encodes CDR1 SGDLS and CDR2 YYNGEE. This CDR3 is 15 amino acids long. Trimming removed 3 bases from V and 3 bases from J; junction bases left unmatched: 8. The CDR3 bases are TGTGCCAGCAGCGGCCGGGACAGACTCGACTATGGCTACACCTTC. Its translation is CASSGRDRLDYGYTF. Supplemented by reference TRBV9 and TRBJ1-2, the full variable domain reads DSGVTQTPKHLITATGQRVTLRCSPRSGDLSVYWYQQSLDQGLQFLIQYYNGEERAKGNILERFSAQQFPDLHSELNLSSLELGDSALYFCASSGRDRLDYGYTFGSGTRLTVV.

V and J are TRBV6-5 and TRBJ2-7, with D possibly TRBD2 on 5 matching bases. Germline CDR1 reads MNHEY; CDR2 reads SVGAGI. The CDR3 contains 13 residues. The V gene lost 4 bases and the J gene lost 5 bases, with 12 bases spanning the gap. CDR3 region: CASSSREIHEQYF. CDR3 sequence (DNA): TGTGCCAGCAGTTCTAGGGAGATACACGAGCAGTACTTC.

The chain joins TRBV14 to TRBJ2-1, with D perhaps matching TRBD1 (6 bases). Trimming shortened V by 5 bases and J by 7 bases, and 15 bases separated the two germline ends. The CDR3 runs to 14 residues. Germline V gene data show CDR1 as SGHDN and CDR2 as FVKESK. The CDR3: CASSSIRGGNEQFF. DNA of the CDR3: TGTGCCAGCAGCTCCATACGAGGGGGAAATGAGCAGTTCTTC.

V usage is TRBV10-3 and J usage is TRBJ2-7, with 7 bases lining up with TRBD1. Germline trimming cut 3 bases from V and 2 bases from J; bases unmatched to any gene: 10. This CDR3 comprises 16 residues. Germline V gene sequence: CDR1 ENHRY, CDR2 SYGVKD. The CDR3 nucleotides read TGTGCCATCAGTGACCCCTCAACAGGGGTGGCCTACGAGCAGTACTTC. It is translated as CAISDPSTGVAYEQYF.

The chain couples TRBV7-9 to TRBJ2-2, with TRBD1 matching 8 bases. V lost 4 bases to trimming and J lost 7 bases; unmatched junction nucleotides: 8. The V gene's germline CDR1 is SEHNR and CDR2 FQNEAQ (reference sequence). CDR3 length equals 15 residues. CDR3 amino acids: CASSWGQGADGELFF. The CDR3 coding sequence is TGTGCCAGCAGCTGGGGCCAGGGGGCTGACGGGGAGCTGTTTTTT.

The V call is TRBV3-1 (or the pseudogene TRBV3-2), the J call TRBJ2-5; D possibly corresponds to TRBD2 (6 bases). CDR1 is LGHDT, CDR2 YNNKEL, per germline (reference sequence). V dropped 0 bases and J dropped 5 bases, with 16 bases sitting between them. The CDR3 is 16 amino acids. CDR3 bases: TGTGCCAGCAGCCAAGATGGGGGGACGGCGGCGGAGACCCAGTACTTC. Its translation is CASSQDGGTAAETQYF.

The gene calls are TRBV7-2 and TRBJ1-1; no clear D gene. Germline CDR1 reads SGHTA; CDR2 reads FQGNSA. V gave up 0 bases and J gave up 5 bases, with 25 bases separating them. CDR3 length: 19 residues. The CDR3 spells CASSLASLFNYGPGTEAFF. CDR3 sequence (DNA): TGTGCCAGCAGCTTAGCGTCCTTATTTAACTACGGCCCGGGGACTGAAGCTTTCTTT.

This chain connects TRBV19 to TRBJ2-3, with 7 bases that match TRBD1. The length of the CDR3 is 15 residues. Germline V gives CDR1 LNHDA, CDR2 SQIVND (reference sequence). V lost 7 bases and J lost 2; bases outside the gene matches: 9. CDR3 sequence reads: CASTSTGTDTDTQYF. CDR3 DNA sequence: TGTGCCAGTACCTCAACGGGGACAGACACAGATACGCAGTATTTT.

The genes are TRBV7-9 and TRBJ2-3; 8 bases line up with TRBD2. The V segment lost 4 bases and the J segment 4 bases; nucleotides outside the gene matches: 13. CDR3 size: 17 residues. Per the germline V gene, CDR1 is SEHNR and CDR2 is FQNEAQ (reference sequence). As DNA, the CDR3 is TGTGCCAGCAGCTCCTGGTGGGAGCGGGGGTCCCCAGATACGCAGTATTTT. Translated: CASSSWWERGSPDTQYF.

V and J are TRBV4-3 and TRBJ2-3, with no clear D. The CDR3 length is 13 residues. Germline assignment: CDR1 LGHNA and CDR2 YSLEER. The V end lost 4 bases, the J end lost 4 bases, and 9 bases lay between the germline ends. The CDR3 DNA reads TGCGCCAGCAGCCTTGACCTAGCAGATACGCAGTATTTT. Amino acid sequence: CASSLDLADTQYF.

This sequence joins TRBV7-2 and TRBJ2-5; 9 positions match TRBD1. The length of the CDR3 is 17 residues. Germline V lookup: CDR1 SGHTA, CDR2 FQGNSA. V gave up 1 base and J gave up 4 bases; unmatched junction bases: 10. CDR3 in DNA: TGTGCCAGCAGCTTAGTGGGGACAGGGAGGCGTGGAGAGACCCAGTACTTC. Protein sequence: CASSLVGTGRRGETQYF.

This chain links TRBV28 with TRBJ1-2; the D gene is possibly TRBD1 (6 bases). The germline V gene encodes CDR1 MDHEN and CDR2 SYDVKM. The V and J ends lost 6 bases and 8 bases respectively, with 13 bases between them. The CDR3 has 12 amino acids. Here the CDR3 reads CASSTTGYGYTF. For the CDR3, the DNA is TGTGCCAGCAGCACCACAGGGTACGGCTACACCTTC.

Only a few counts were recorded for this clone. The chain couples TRBV5-1 to TRBJ1-2; a weak D match, TRBD1 (6 bases). CDR1 and CDR2 (germline): SGHRS, YFSETQ. The CDR3 extends over 16 amino acids. Trimming cost V 4 bases and J 4 bases, with 20 bases left between them. CDR3 in amino acids: CASSPGGGHSLYGYTF. The CDR3 bases are TGCGCCAGCAGCCCTGGCGGGGGACACTCACTCTATGGCTACACCTTC.

In this sample, this clone turned up a few times. The chain combines TRBV6-2 or TRBV6-3 with TRBJ2-3; 7 nucleotides match TRBD1. The CDR3 consists of 16 residues. Germline V CDR1 and CDR2: MNHEY, SVGEGT. V lost 3 bases and J lost 2; bases outside the gene matches: 8. The chain's CDR3 is CASSYPRDSSTDTQYF. The CDR3 DNA is TGTGCCAGCAGTTATCCTCGGGACAGTTCCACAGATACGCAGTATTTT.

The rearrangement uses TRBV6-2 or TRBV6-3 and TRBJ1-1; D ambiguous. There are 14 residues in the CDR3. V lost 0 bases, J lost 5 bases, and 10 bases lay in between. Germline V gene lookup returns CDR1 MNHEY and CDR2 SVGEGT. Here the CDR3 DNA reads TGTGCCAGCAGTTACTCCCCGGGAGGGACTGAAGCTTTCTTT. Its protein product is CASSYSPGGTEAFF.

The genes are TRBV9 and TRBJ2-3; 8 bases match TRBD2. The CDR3 runs to 16 residues. The V gene's germline CDR1 is SGDLS and CDR2 YYNGEE. Unmatched junction bases numbered 3, after V lost 0 bases and J lost 0 bases. The CDR3 DNA sequence: TGTGCCAGCAGCGTAGCCAGCGGGAGAAGCACAGATACGCAGTATTTT. It codes for CASSVASGRSTDTQYF.

The V call is TRBV6-2 or TRBV6-3, the J call TRBJ2-7; perhaps TRBD2 as D (6 bases). Germline V gene data show CDR1 as MNHEY and CDR2 as SVGEGT. Trimming took 6 bases from V and 1 from J, leaving 10 bases between them. The CDR3 runs 13 residues. The CDR3 sequence: CASSGGMSYEQYF. The CDR3 bases are TGTGCCAGCAGCGGCGGGATGTCCTACGAGCAGTACTTC.

The gene calls are TRBV19 and TRBJ1-5; D uncertain. The CDR3 is 12 amino acids. The V and J ends lost 3 bases and 4 bases respectively, with 4 bases between them. Germline CDR1 and CDR2: LNHDA and SQIVND (reference sequence). CDR3 in amino acids: CASSIRNQPQHF. Here the CDR3 DNA reads TGTGCCAGTAGTATCAGAAATCAGCCCCAGCATTTT.

The V gene is TRBV7-8, the J gene TRBJ2-3; weak D call: TRBD2 (6 bases). V lost 5 bases, J lost 4 bases, and 10 bases lay in between. Germline CDR1 is SGHVS and CDR2 is FQNEAQ. The CDR3 is 13 residues long. CDR3 region: CASSPTSADTQYF. The CDR3 DNA sequence: TGTGCCAGCAGCCCGACTAGTGCAGATACGCAGTATTTT.

This sequence joins TRBV11-3 and TRBJ1-6, with 7 positions matching TRBD1. V dropped 5 bases and J dropped 9; count of bases not matched to a gene: 1. The germline CDR1 and CDR2 sequences are SGHNT and YENEEA. The length of the CDR3 is 12 residues. The CDR3 DNA follows: TGTGCCAGCAGCAGGGGGCCTTCACCCCTCCACTTT. It codes for CASSRGPSPLHF.

The chain joins TRBV27 to TRBJ1-5; D might be TRBD1 (5 bases). V was shortened by 2 bases and J by 4 bases, with 9 bases between the two germline ends. The CDR3 is made up of 14 amino acids. The germline V gene has CDR1 MNHEY and CDR2 SMNVEV (reference sequence). The CDR3 protein is CASSLRGGNQPQHF. In DNA form, the CDR3 reads TGTGCCAGCAGTTTACGGGGGGGTAATCAGCCCCAGCATTTT.

The chain carries TRBV30 and TRBJ2-5, with D unresolved. The CDR3 runs 12 residues. Germline-derived CDR1 and CDR2 are GTSNPN and SVGIG (reference sequence). Trimming took off 3 bases at V and 0 bases at J, with 5 bases between the two ends. CDR3 residues: CAWSPDQETQYF. CDR3 nucleotides: TGTGCCTGGAGCCCCGACCAAGAGACCCAGTACTTC.

The rearrangement uses TRBV2 and TRBJ1-5; weak D call: TRBD1 (5 bases). Trimming pared 2 bases from V and 2 bases from J, leaving 13 bases between. The CDR3 spans 16 residues. Germline CDR1 SNHLY, CDR2 FYNNEI. Written as DNA, the CDR3 is TGTGCCAGCAGTGAAAGGGAGGGGCTGGGCAATCAGCCCCAGCATTTT. Translation: CASSEREGLGNQPQHF.

This rearrangement joins TRBV5-1 to TRBJ2-2, with D possibly matching TRBD1 (6 bases). Germline CDR1 reads SGHRS; CDR2 reads YFSETQ. V lost 1 base to trimming and J lost 5 bases, with 9 bases between them. The CDR3 is 14 amino acids. The CDR3 is CASSLTRGTGELFF. The CDR3 DNA is TGCGCCAGCAGCTTGACCAGGGGAACCGGGGAGCTGTTTTTT.

The V gene is TRBV11-2, the J gene TRBJ2-3; TRBD2 aligns across 8 bases. J lost 4 bases, V lost 5 bases, and 8 bases had no gene match. The CDR3 has 15 residues. Germline assignment: CDR1 SGHAT and CDR2 FQNNGV. The CDR3 nucleotides are TGTGCCAGCAGCCGTGGACTAGCAGCGTCAGATACGCAGTATTTT. Protein sequence: CASSRGLAASDTQYF.

This sequence joins TRBV2 and TRBJ2-1, with unresolved D. V was shortened by 4 bases and J by 6 bases, with 10 bases between the two germline ends. Germline CDR1 is SNHLY and CDR2 is FYNNEI. This CDR3 contains 13 residues. CDR3 sequence: CASSVMAVNEQFF. DNA of the CDR3: TGTGCCAGCAGTGTTATGGCCGTCAATGAGCAGTTCTTC.

This clone came up once. The chain couples TRBV11-2 to TRBJ2-7; D uncertain. CDR1 is SGHAT and CDR2 is FQNNGV in the germline V gene. V was clipped by 8 bases and J by 4 bases, with 6 bases between them. CDR3 length: 10 amino acids. The CDR3 reads CASAQYEQYF. In DNA form, the CDR3 reads TGTGCCAGCGCCCAGTACGAGCAGTACTTC.

The chain combines TRBV28 with TRBJ2-3; 8 nucleotides align to TRBD2. The J segment lost 2 bases and the V segment lost 8 bases, leaving 12 bases of the junction unmatched. The CDR3 totals 16 residues. Looked up from germline, CDR1 is MDHEN and CDR2 is SYDVKM. CDR3 protein: CASEATTSGLTDTQYF. Written as DNA, the CDR3 is TGTGCCAGCGAAGCTACCACTAGCGGACTCACAGATACGCAGTATTTT.

The V and J genes are TRBV7-2 and TRBJ2-1; TRBD2 might be the D (6 bases). V was pared by 3 bases and J by 2 bases, with 11 bases between. The CDR3 runs 15 residues. Per the germline V gene, CDR1 is SGHTA and CDR2 is FQGNSA. The CDR3 region is CASSFIAATYNEQFF. The DNA of the CDR3 is TGTGCCAGCAGCTTCATAGCGGCCACCTACAATGAGCAGTTCTTC.

This rearrangement joins TRBV6-5 to TRBJ1-2; 7 positions agree with TRBD1. J gave up 4 bases and V 2 bases, and 4 bases lay outside the gene matches. The V gene's germline CDR1 is MNHEY and CDR2 SVGAGI. The CDR3 has 14 amino acids. The CDR3 nucleotides read TGTGCCAGCAGTTACACAGGGGAAGCCTATGGCTACACCTTC. Translation gives CASSYTGEAYGYTF.

The chain recombines TRBV28 with TRBJ2-1, with 11 bases identical to TRBD2. The V gene end was trimmed by 5 bases and the J gene end by 3 bases; junction bases not matched to a gene: 0. This CDR3 is built from 14 residues. The germline V gene has CDR1 MDHEN and CDR2 SYDVKM. The CDR3 coding sequence is TGTGCCAGCAGTCTAGCGGGAGGCTACAATGAGCAGTTCTTC. This codes for CASSLAGGYNEQFF.

V is TRBV11-2 and J is TRBJ2-2, with 7 nucleotides matching TRBD2. The CDR3 has 15 residues. Unmatched junction bases numbered 6, after V lost 3 bases and J lost 5 bases. CDR1 and CDR2 from the germline V gene are SGHAT and FQNNGV. CDR3: CASSFGGSRTGELFF. The DNA of the CDR3 is TGTGCCAGCAGCTTTGGCGGGAGTCGGACCGGGGAGCTGTTTTTT. Supplemented by reference TRBV11-2 and TRBJ2-2, the full variable domain reads EAGVAQSPRYKIIEKRQSVAFWCNPISGHATLYWYQQILGQGPKLLIQFQNNGVVDDSQLPKDRFSAERLKGVDSTLKIQPAKLEDSAVYLCASSFGGSRTGELFFGEGSRLTVL.